One TCR beta chain is described in this entry. This entry belongs to a study of blood T cell repertoires in COVID-19. Data came from immunoSEQ multiplex PCR; TCRdb stores just in-frame clones and leaves some out. There are around 50,000 clones in the sample; 88% occur only once, and about 3% lies in the top ten. Germline V gene data show CDR1 as SGHRS and CDR2 as YFSETQ. V lost 4 bases to trimming and J lost 3 bases; unmatched junction nucleotides: 10. The CDR3 sequence is 15 residues long. This clonotype was obtained from a human donor in a cohort sampled during active COVID-19. The chain employs TRBV5-1 and TRBJ2-7; TRBD1 aligns across 7 bases. The specimen sequenced was peripheral blood. The CDR3 sequence is CASSRIKAGGYEQYF. CDR3 sequence (DNA): TGCGCCAGCAGCCGCATAAAGGCAGGGGGCTACGAGCAGTACTTC.